The rows below give T cell receptor beta chains drawn from one sample of a study of response to subunit inactivated influenza vaccine. TCRdb independently ran MiXCR on the RT-PCR reads; one entry per CDR3 protein. The sample lists hundreds of thousands of distinct CDR3 sequences, 11% occurring once. These same records also appear under a second study, on T cells expressing NK-cell markers.

Sequences were derived from PBMCs from blood, sampled on the day of vaccination. The receptor set was obtained from a man over 45 who received an inactivated influenza vaccine. The CDR3 runs from the conserved cysteine through the conserved F or W. A D gene is named only where the DNA matches it firmly. Part of the rows lack a size; the others show once, few, many or a class for expanded clones.

TRBJ2-7 . few TRBV21-1 TGTGCCAGGCGACAGGGGTACGAGCAGTACTTC CARRQGYEQYF
TRBJ2-7 . many TRBV5-6 TGTGCCAGCAGCTGGGGTTTTGCGCCAACCTACGAGCAGTACTTC CASSWGFAPTYEQYF
TRBJ2-5 TRBD1 few TRBV12-3/TRBV12-4 TGTGCCAGCAGCCGCGCAGGACAGGGTTTGTCGGTGGAGACCCAGTACTTC CASSRAGQGLSVETQYF
TRBJ1-1 TRBD1 . TRBV4-3 TGCGCCAGCAGCCAAGCTAGACAGGGTCACACTGAAGCTTTCTTT CASSQARQGHTEAFF
TRBJ2-5 . . TRBV29-1 TGCAGCGTTGAAAAAGAGACCCAGTACTTC CSVEKETQYF
TRBJ1-2 . few TRBV5-6 TGTGCCAGCAGCTTGGTGCAGCAGCGATCCCCCTATGGCTACACCTTC CASSLVQQRSPYGYTF
TRBJ2-2 . . TRBV4-1 TGCGCCAGCAGCCAAGTAAAGACGGGGAACGCCGGGGAGCTGTTTTTT CASSQVKTGNAGELFF
TRBJ1-2 . many TRBV2 TGTGCCAGCAGTGAATGGAATCAGGGAGACTATGGCTACACCTTC CASSEWNQGDYGYTF
TRBJ2-3 . many TRBV6-6 TGTGCCAGCAGTCCACTAGAGGATACGCAGTATTTT CASSPLEDTQYF
TRBJ2-7 . many TRBV29-1 TGCAGCGTTGGGACAGTGTCCGAGCAGTACTTC CSVGTVSEQYF
TRBJ1-4 . few TRBV6-1 TGTGCCAGCACCTCCCGGGCAGGGTTTGAAAAACTGTTTTTT CASTSRAGFEKLFF
TRBJ1-5 TRBD1 . TRBV6-2/TRBV6-3 TGTGCCAGCAGTACGACAGGGGGCTTGGGGCCCCAGCATTTT CASSTTGGLGPQHF
TRBJ2-3 TRBD2 few TRBV7-2 TGTGCCAGCAGCGATAGCGGGGAGATAGGAGATACGCAGTATTTT CASSDSGEIGDTQYF
TRBJ2-7 TRBD2 few TRBV3-1 TGTGCCAGCAGCCCTGATAGTAGGGGACTAGCGGGACTACAAGCCTACGAGCAGTACTTC CASSPDSRGLAGLQAYEQYF
TRBJ1-4 . . TRBV20-1 TGCAGTGCTAGCTCGCCCGGGACGTTTGAAAAACTGTTTTTT CSASSPGTFEKLFF
TRBJ2-3 . many TRBV11-1 TGTGCCAGCAGCTCTCAAAACAGGGCCGTGGGACCTTCTATGGGGGCGCAGTATTTT CASSSQNRAVGPSMGAQYF
TRBJ1-4 . . TRBV5-1 TGCGCCAGCAGCCGTACAGGGTTAGAAGAAAAACTGTTTTTT CASSRTGLEEKLFF
TRBJ1-1 . many TRBV5-1 TGCGCCAGCAGCCCTCAGACAGGAGGGCACACTGAAGCTTTCTTT CASSPQTGGHTEAFF
TRBJ2-5 . . TRBV6-2/TRBV6-3 TGTGCCAGCAGTTACGTGGGACGGAGGTACCAAGAGACCCAGTACTTC CASSYVGRRYQETQYF
TRBJ1-6 . . TRBV5-5 TGTGCCAGCAGCCCAGGGTCCGGAGATTCACCCCTCCACTTT CASSPGSGDSPLHF
TRBJ2-5 . few TRBV2 TGTGCCAGCTCCACCCCACAGGGTCCTATGTTGACCCAGTACTTC CASSTPQGPMLTQYF
TRBJ2-1 . few TRBV5-1 TGCGCCAGCAGCTTGGTAGGGGCGTATGAGCAGTTCTTC CASSLVGAYEQFF
TRBJ2-1 . few TRBV12-3/TRBV12-4 TGTGCCAGCACCAGAGCGGGCTCCTACAATGAGCAGTTCTTC CASTRAGSYNEQFF
TRBJ2-5 . few TRBV7-2 TGTGCCAGCAGCCGGTCCGGACTATTAGAGACCCAGTACTTC CASSRSGLLETQYF
TRBJ2-2 . few TRBV3-1 TGTGCCAGCAGCCCGGCGACCCTAGGGGGAGGGGAGCTGTTTTTT CASSPATLGGGELFF
TRBJ2-1 TRBD2 . TRBV6-1 TGTGCCAGCAGGCCGGGACTAGCGGGAGTGGAGCAGTTCTTC CASRPGLAGVEQFF
TRBJ2-1 . . TRBV29-1 TGCAGCGTTGTTTGGGGAAGCTCCTACAATGAGCAGTTCTTC CSVVWGSSYNEQFF
TRBJ2-3 . few TRBV9 TGTGCCAGCACACTAGATTCAGGACAGCGGGACGCATCAGATACGCAGTATTTT CASTLDSGQRDASDTQYF
TRBJ1-2 . many TRBV5-1 TGCGCCAGCAGCTTAGAGGGACGGAACTATGGCTACACCTTC CASSLEGRNYGYTF
TRBJ2-1 TRBD1 . TRBV27 TGTGCCAGCAGCACGACAGGGGCTCCCACGTCCTACAATGAGCAGTTCTTC CASSTTGAPTSYNEQFF
TRBJ2-5 TRBD1 few TRBV29-1 TGCAGCGTACTAATTCCGGGACAGGGGCGAGAGACCCAGTACTTC CSVLIPGQGRETQYF
TRBJ2-4 . . TRBV27 TGTGCCAGCAGTTTACTAGGGGCCAAAAACATTCAGTACTTC CASSLLGAKNIQYF
TRBJ1-2 TRBD1 few TRBV4-2 TGTGCCAGCAGCCAGGAAACAGGGGGTTATGGCTACACCTTC CASSQETGGYGYTF
TRBJ2-7 . few TRBV28 TGTGCCAGCAGACCCCCCCTGACCTACGAGCAGTACTTC CASRPPLTYEQYF
TRBJ2-1 . many TRBV6-5 TGTGCCAGCAGTTACTCAAGCGCTGAGACCTACAATGAGCAGTTCTTC CASSYSSAETYNEQFF
TRBJ2-3 TRBD2 . TRBV27 TGTGCCAGCAGTTCCCCCGCGGGGGGCGAGGGAGATACGCAGTATTTT CASSSPAGGEGDTQYF
TRBJ2-7 . . TRBV6-5 TGTGCCAGCAGTTACGCCCATAGCTCCTACGAGCAGTACTTC CASSYAHSSYEQYF
TRBJ2-2 TRBD1 many TRBV12-3/TRBV12-4 TGTGCCAACCCCCGGGACAGTTACACCGGGGAGCTGTTTTTT CANPRDSYTGELFF
TRBJ2-7 . . TRBV4-3 TGCGCCAGCAGCTCCCAACCGGGAAACTACTACGAGCAGTACTTC CASSSQPGNYYEQYF
TRBJ2-7 . many TRBV5-1 TGCGCCAGACTTCTTCGGACACTTACCTACGAGCAGTACTTC CARLLRTLTYEQYF
TRBJ1-2 . few TRBV4-3 TGCGCCAGCAGCCAAATCGCAGGTTTCATGTTTGGCTATGGCTACACCTTC CASSQIAGFMFGYGYTF
TRBJ2-1 TRBD2 few TRBV2 TGTGCCAGCAGTGGACCGGGACTAGCGGGAGGAACTTCCTACAATGAGCAGTTCTTC CASSGPGLAGGTSYNEQFF
TRBJ1-5 . few TRBV4-2 TGTGCCAGCAGCCAAGAGGGAGGACAGCTTTATCAGCCCCAGCATTTT CASSQEGGQLYQPQHF
TRBJ2-4 . many TRBV19 TGTGCCAGTACCCCAGGTTGGACGGACATTCAGTACTTC CASTPGWTDIQYF
TRBJ2-1 TRBD2 few TRBV5-1 TGCGCCAGCAGCTTTATAAGGGCTAGCGGGAGTCTTGGTGAGCAGTTCTTC CASSFIRASGSLGEQFF
TRBJ2-5 . few TRBV5-1 TGCGCCAGCAGCTTGGTTAGGGGAGACCAAGAGACCCAGTACTTC CASSLVRGDQETQYF
TRBJ2-1 . many TRBV11-1 TGTGCCAGCAGCTTATTATTAATCTTGGGGAAATCTTCCAATGAGCAGTTCTTC CASSLLLILGKSSNEQFF
TRBJ2-4 TRBD1 . TRBV7-2 TGTGCCAGCAGCTCGCAACAGGGGGCACGAAACATTCAGTACTTC CASSSQQGARNIQYF